The clone carrying this T cell receptor (beta chain) was seen a few times. What it recognizes is unknown. Trimming left V 0 bases short and J 5 bases short, with 13 bases between. The CDR3 spans 15 residues. Germline lookup yields CDR1 WSHSY and CDR2 SAAADI. This entry belongs to a study of T cells after yellow fever vaccination. Overall study: When fractions had low cell numbers, they were prepared with SMART-Seq v4 Ultra Low Input.

By 5'RACE template switching, TCR cDNA was produced, with a universal primer site and UMIs added in the process. TCRdb reprocessed the 5' RACE reads with MiXCR, giving one entry per CDR3 protein. The sample comprises 550,000 or so distinct CDR3 sequences, about 19% of which are singletons, and 14% rests with the top ten. Findings and caveats of the study: A weaker secondary response peaked on day 5, the primary on day 15. Detected again after the booster were most primary-vaccination clones, at 95% to 96% CD4 and more than 70% CD8.

The V call is TRBV10-2, the J call TRBJ2-5, with D unresolved. The clonotype was recovered from a man under 40 who received the YFV17D yellow fever vaccine. This material consisted of PBMCs, taken 15 days after the yellow fever booster vaccination. The CDR3 DNA is TGCGCCAGCAGTGAGTCGATAGCCTTTGGGGAGACCCAGTACTTC. This gives the protein CASSESIAFGETQYF.